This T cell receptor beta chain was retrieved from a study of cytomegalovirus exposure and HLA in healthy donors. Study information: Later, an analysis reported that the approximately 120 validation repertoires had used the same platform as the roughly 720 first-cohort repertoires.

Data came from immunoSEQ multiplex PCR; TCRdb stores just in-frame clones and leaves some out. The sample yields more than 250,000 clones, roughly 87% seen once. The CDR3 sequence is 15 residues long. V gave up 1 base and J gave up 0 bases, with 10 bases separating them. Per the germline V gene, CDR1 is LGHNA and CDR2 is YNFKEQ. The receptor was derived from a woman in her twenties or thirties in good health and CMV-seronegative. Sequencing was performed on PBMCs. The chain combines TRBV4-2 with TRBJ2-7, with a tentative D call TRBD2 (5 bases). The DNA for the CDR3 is TGTGCCAGCAGCCAAGCCAGCGGACCCTCCTACGAGCAGTACTTC. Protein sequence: CASSQASGPSYEQYF.